This TCR beta chain was identified in a study of blood T cell repertoires in COVID-19. At the level of the study: Researchers got acute and convalescent COVID-19 samples from the United States, Italy and Spain. The cDNA or gDNA used as material had been derived from T cells, B-cell-depleted T cells, or PBMCs.

TCRdb's copy holds only in-frame clones and misses some; the assay was immunoSEQ multiplex PCR. The data hold under 150,000 clones, with under 95% observed a single time. This CDR3 contains 15 residues. Germline values: CDR1 LNHDA, CDR2 SQIVND (reference sequence). Trimming stripped 4 bases from V and 0 bases from J, with 10 bases between. V gene TRBV19 combines with J gene TRBJ1-3; weak D call: TRBD1 (6 bases). The sequence was obtained from a man aged 55 to 69 with COVID-19, enrolled during active disease. Sequencing input: peripheral blood. The CDR3 coding sequence is TGTGCCAGTAGTAGACAGGCTTTCTCTGGAAACACCATATATTTT. It yields the protein CASSRQAFSGNTIYF.